This entry lists 23 T cell receptor beta chains sequenced from one sample in a study of shared clonotypes between healthy human individuals. Naive-designated CD8 cells lacked CD45RO, were positively enriched for CCR7, and omitted terminally differentiated effector memory CD45RA+ cells. Assay: immunoSEQ multiplex PCR; the TCRdb copy retains only in-frame clones and omits some. The table lists about 2.1 million clones, over 85% of them singletons. The specimen sequenced was naive CD8+ T cells from PBMCs. The receptors here all came from a man between 18 and 35 years old in good health. Some clones in this sample may be carry-over from other donors' samples.

The CDR3 DNA follows: TGTGCCAGCAGCGCACGGGGATTGAACACTGAAGCTTTCTTT. Translation: CASSARGLNTEAFF. The chain recombines TRBV11-3 with TRBJ1-1, with D hard to call. Trimming pared 5 bases from V and 0 bases from J, leaving 10 bases between. The CDR3 is made up of 14 amino acids. The V gene's germline CDR1 is SGHNT and CDR2 YENEEA.

V gene TRBV19 combines with J gene TRBJ2-6; D remains unclear. Germline CDR1 reads LNHDA; CDR2 reads SQIVND (reference sequence). With 7 bases removed from V and 0 bases from J, the gap between germline ends came to 10 bases. This CDR3 is built from 15 residues. DNA for the CDR3: TGTGCCAGTAAGGCCAGGTCCTCTGGGGCCAACGTCCTGACTTTC. This translates into CASKARSSGANVLTF.

The chain uses TRBV7-6 and TRBJ2-4; D remains unclear. The germline gives CDR1 SGHVS, CDR2 FNYEAQ. There are 15 residues in the CDR3. V was trimmed by 3 bases and J by 5 bases, leaving 14 bases between them. CDR3 sequence reads: CASSLDANEENIQYF. CDR3 coding DNA: TGTGCCAGCAGCTTGGATGCCAATGAAGAAAACATTCAGTACTTC.

The chain has TRBV10-2 and TRBJ2-3, with TRBD2 as a possible D gene (6 bases). This CDR3 has 10 residues. Germline CDR1 WSHSY, CDR2 SAAADI. V shed 8 bases and J shed 8 bases, with 8 bases lying between them. The CDR3, as DNA: TGCGCCAGCGTGGGGGGTACGCAGTATTTT. This encodes CASVGGTQYF.

This sequence joins TRBV11-2 and TRBJ2-1; 7 bases are a match to TRBD2. Per the germline V gene, CDR1 is SGHAT and CDR2 is FQNNGV. The J segment lost 5 bases and the V segment lost 1 base, leaving 5 bases of the junction unmatched. This CDR3 comprises 15 residues. CDR3 sequence: CASSLVLAAHNEQFF. The CDR3 region has the DNA TGTGCCAGCAGCTTAGTTCTAGCGGCCCACAATGAGCAGTTCTTC.

V usage is TRBV10-3 and J usage is TRBJ2-1; D may be TRBD1 (7 bases). This CDR3 region has 15 residues. Trimming removed 9 bases from V and 4 bases from J, with 19 bases in between. The V gene's germline CDR1 is ENHRY and CDR2 SYGVKD. The CDR3 region has the DNA TGTGCCATGCAGGGGGGAGAGGCCCAATACAATGAGCAGTTCTTC. Protein product: CAMQGGEAQYNEQFF.

The V and J genes are TRBV9 and TRBJ2-1; D not certain. The germline V gene encodes CDR1 SGDLS and CDR2 YYNGEE. The length of the CDR3 is 12 residues. V lost 6 bases and J 9 bases, leaving 13 bases between the germline ends. The CDR3 DNA follows: TGTGCCAGCACCCCAGGTAAGGGTGAGCAGTTCTTC. It codes for CASTPGKGEQFF.

The chain has TRBV6-5 and TRBJ2-5; tentatively, D is TRBD2 (5 bases). Germline V gene sequence: CDR1 MNHEY, CDR2 SVGAGI. The CDR3 loop spans 14 amino acids. V was cut by 6 bases and J by 2 bases, with 13 bases left in between. CDR3 sequence reads: CASSLAGVQETQYF. In DNA, the CDR3 is TGTGCCAGCAGCTTAGCCGGGGTACAAGAGACCCAGTACTTC.

CDR3 region: CASSSPGLTGYTF. For the CDR3, the DNA is TGTGCCAGTAGTTCACCGGGACTCACAGGCTACACCTTC. The V call is TRBV19, the J call TRBJ1-2; D may be TRBD1 (5 bases). Trimming took 5 bases from V and 8 from J, leaving 15 bases between them. This CDR3 is 13 amino acids long. Germline CDR1 reads LNHDA; CDR2 reads SQIVND (reference sequence). Full variable domain (missing parts from reference TRBV19 and TRBJ1-2): DGGITQSPKYLFRKEGQNVTLSCEQNLNHDAMYWYRQDPGQGLRLIYYSQIVNDFQKGDIAEGYSVSREKKESFPLTVTSAQKNPTAFYLCASSSPGLTGYTFGSGTRLTVV.

The J gene is TRBJ2-2, the V gene TRBV11-2; the D is unclear. This CDR3 region has 16 residues. The V end was cut by 4 bases, the J end by 3 bases, with 15 bases between. CDR1 and CDR2 (germline): SGHAT, FQNNGV. The CDR3 DNA reads as TGTGCCAGCAGCTCCTATTTGACCTTGGACACCGGGGAGCTGTTTTTT. Protein sequence: CASSSYLTLDTGELFF.

The chain uses TRBV5-6 and TRBJ1-4; 7 bases are a match to TRBD1. V shed 4 bases and J 5 bases; nucleotides not matched to a gene: 5. Germline CDR1 reads SGHDT; CDR2 reads YYEEEE. CDR3 size: 14 residues. CDR3 coding DNA: TGTGCCAGCAGCCCGGGACAGTTAAATGAAAAACTGTTTTTT. Its translation: CASSPGQLNEKLFF. Filled out from reference TRBV5-6 and TRBJ1-4, the complete variable domain reads DAGVTQSPTHLIKTRGQQVTLRCSPKSGHDTVSWYQQALGQGPQFIFQYYEEEERQRGNFPDRFSGHQFPNYSSELNVNALLLGDSALYLCASSPGQLNEKLFFGSGTQLSVL.

The table lists this clone with a count of one. This chain connects TRBV10-3 to TRBJ2-2; D ambiguous. The CDR3 is 14 residues long. V gave up 3 bases and J gave up 8 bases, with 13 bases separating them. CDR1 and CDR2 (germline): ENHRY, SYGVKD. This CDR3 reads CAISEGQIPGELFF. The CDR3 bases are TGTGCCATCAGTGAAGGGCAGATCCCTGGGGAGCTGTTTTTT.

The CDR3: CASSFDRGFSDGELFF. The CDR3 bases are TGCGCCAGCAGCTTCGACAGGGGGTTTTCCGACGGGGAGCTGTTTTTT. This chain connects TRBV5-1 to TRBJ2-2; 9 bases line up with TRBD1. The CDR3 is made up of 16 amino acids. Germline trimming cut 2 bases from V and 7 bases from J; bases unmatched to any gene: 9. CDR1 and CDR2 from the germline V gene are SGHRS and YFSETQ.

The rearrangement uses TRBV29-1 and TRBJ2-1, with D unclear. Germline CDR1 and CDR2: SQVTM and ANQGSEA. The CDR3 is 11 residues long. V dropped 7 bases and J dropped 4 bases, with 8 bases sitting between them. CDR3 in amino acids: CSAPLYNEQFF. CDR3 in DNA: TGCAGCGCTCCCCTATACAATGAGCAGTTCTTC.

The rearrangement joins TRBV7-8 to TRBJ1-1; TRBD1 matches at 12 bases. V lost 6 bases, J lost 1 base, and 9 bases stayed unmatched. The CDR3 runs to 17 residues. Germline V gene lookup returns CDR1 SGHVS and CDR2 FQNEAQ. The CDR3 spells CASSPGGTGGKNTEAFF. The CDR3, as DNA: TGTGCCAGCAGTCCTGGCGGGACAGGGGGCAAGAACACTGAAGCTTTCTTT. Full variable domain (outside the CDR3, taken from reference TRBV7-8 and TRBJ1-1): GAGVSQSPRYKVAKRGQDVALRCDPISGHVSLFWYQQALGQGPEFLTYFQNEAQLDKSGLPSDRFFAERPEGSVSTLKIQRTQQEDSAVYLCASSPGGTGGKNTEAFFGQGTRLTVV.

The chain uses TRBV30 and TRBJ2-2; D remains ambiguous. Germline CDR1 and CDR2: GTSNPN and SVGIG (reference sequence). The CDR3 is 13 residues long. Trimming shortened V by 2 bases and J by 3 bases, and 7 bases separated the two germline ends. The CDR3 DNA sequence: TGTGCCTGGAGTAGTGGGTACACCGGGGAGCTGTTTTTT. Amino acid sequence: CAWSSGYTGELFF.

The gene calls are TRBV7-2 and TRBJ2-3; the D call may be TRBD1 or TRBD2 (5 bases each). Germline CDR1 SGHTA, CDR2 FQGNSA. V lost 5 bases and J 6 bases, leaving 12 bases between the germline ends. CDR3 length: 13 residues. The CDR3 bases are TGTGCCAGCAGCCCATCGAGGGACGATACGCAGTATTTT. This encodes CASSPSRDDTQYF.

The chain recombines TRBV27 with TRBJ2-7, with 10 bases lining up with TRBD1. CDR1 is MNHEY and CDR2 is SMNVEV in the germline V gene (reference sequence). CDR3 length equals 15 residues. Trimming at V came to 3 bases and at J to 0 bases, leaving 2 bases not matched to a gene. The CDR3 nucleotides read TGTGCCAGCAGTTTGGGACAGGGGAACTCCTACGAGCAGTACTTC. Amino acids: CASSLGQGNSYEQYF.

Only a few counts were recorded for this clone. The rearrangement uses TRBV5-6 and TRBJ1-1; 8 positions agree with TRBD1. Trimming removed 4 bases from V and 10 bases from J; junction bases left unmatched: 9. Germline lookup yields CDR1 SGHDT and CDR2 YYEEEE. This CDR3 comprises 13 residues. The CDR3 reads CASSTGTGGVAFF. CDR3 DNA sequence: TGTGCCAGCAGCACAGGGACAGGTGGGGTAGCTTTCTTT.

J is TRBJ2-7 and V is TRBV28; D not resolved. Germline lookup yields CDR1 MDHEN and CDR2 SYDVKM. Trimming cost V 2 bases and J 6 bases, with 14 bases left between them. The CDR3 is 14 amino acids. The CDR3 is CASSLIRGSSEQYF. The CDR3 bases are TGTGCCAGCAGTTTAATCCGCGGATCTTCCGAGCAGTACTTC.

In regard to this clone: Other DNA sequences in the same sample also yield this CDR3. The V gene is TRBV4-1, the J gene TRBJ1-1; D unresolved. The CDR3 contains 13 residues. Trimming took 1 base from V and 2 from J, leaving 5 bases between them. Germline loops: CDR1 MGHRA, CDR2 YSYEKL. This CDR3 reads CASSQVGNTEAFF. CDR3 in DNA: TGCGCCAGCAGCCAAGTAGGTAACACTGAAGCTTTCTTT.

This sequence joins TRBV2 and TRBJ2-2, with D maybe TRBD1 (6 bases). V was trimmed by 8 bases and J by 7 bases, leaving 14 bases between them. This CDR3 region has 13 residues. Germline values: CDR1 SNHLY, CDR2 FYNNEI. CDR3 amino acids: CASLEGVGGELFF. The DNA of the CDR3 is TGTGCCAGCCTTGAGGGGGTTGGCGGGGAGCTGTTTTTT.

The chain links TRBV19 to TRBJ1-5; D is undetermined. The CDR3 is 14 amino acids. The V and J ends lost 4 bases and 2 bases respectively, with 9 bases between them. Germline CDR1 and CDR2: LNHDA and SQIVND (reference sequence). CDR3 nucleotide sequence: TGTGCCAGTAGTACAGGCGGCCGCAATCAGCCCCAGCATTTT. Residues: CASSTGGRNQPQHF.